A selection of T cell receptor beta chains follows, all from one sample in a study of blood T cell repertoires in COVID-19. Clones were sequenced by immunoSEQ multiplex PCR, and TCRdb holds only the in-frame ones, with some missing. In the table there are roughly 500,000 clones, around 87% of which are singletons. The sequenced material came from PBMCs or T cells enriched from blood (not recorded which). Receptor source: a woman in her 40s who had recovered from COVID-19. Each CDR3 is given with its conserved first and last residue. D genes are given only for firm matches. Rows may omit the clone size; those that give it use once, few, many or a size class.

TRBJ1-2	.	14	TRBV7-2	.	TGTGCCAGCAGCTTAGCCCCAATCCCCTATGGCTACACCTTC	CASSLAPIPYGYTF
TRBJ2-7	TRBD2	15	TRBV7-2	.	TGTGCCAGCAGCTTAGGGCTAGCGGGAGGGTACGAGCAGTACTTC	CASSLGLAGGYEQYF
TRBJ2-4	.	14	TRBV10-1	.	TGCGCCAGCCTGACGGGACTAGCCAAAAACATTCAGTACTTC	CASLTGLAKNIQYF
TRBJ2-5	.	15	TRBV15	.	TGTGCCACCAGCAGAGATAGACTGCCCCGGGAGACCCAGTACTTC	CATSRDRLPRETQYF
TRBJ2-7	.	16	TRBV2	.	TGTGCCAGCAGAGCAACCGTCCGCAAGAGCTCCTACGAGCAGTACTTC	CASRATVRKSSYEQYF
TRBJ2-5	.	15	TRBV5-4	.	TGTGCCAGCAGCTTGGTATCCGCTCCAGGAGAGACCCAGTACTTC	CASSLVSAPGETQYF
TRBJ1-2	TRBD1	15	TRBV6-5	.	TGTGCCAGCAGGGTAGGACAGGGAGCTAACTATGGCTACACCTTC	CASRVGQGANYGYTF
TRBJ2-6	.	14	TRBV28	.	TGTGCCAGCAGTAGCCAAAGTAGGGCCAACGTCCTGACTTTC	CASSSQSRANVLTF
TRBJ2-7	TRBD2	15	TRBV9	.	TGTGCCAGCAGCGTAGCAGCGGGAGTTGGCAACGAGCAGTACTTC	CASSVAAGVGNEQYF
TRBJ2-3	.	15	TRBV5-1	.	TGCGCCAGCAGCTTTATTAAGCGGACCACAGATACGCAGTATTTT	CASSFIKRTTDTQYF
TRBJ1-2	TRBD1	15	TRBV29-1	.	TGCAGCACTGAGTCGACAGGGGGACGACATTATGGCTACACCTTC	CSTESTGGRHYGYTF
TRBJ1-5	.	19	TRBV21-1	.	TGTGCCAGCAGCAACCGGACAGGGATCGGTAGCCGGAGCAATCAGCCCCAGCATTTT	CASSNRTGIGSRSNQPQHF
TRBJ2-7	TRBD1	15	TRBV5-1	once	TGCGCCAGCGCAGAGTACGGGACAGCATCCTACGAGCAGTACTTC	CASAEYGTASYEQYF
TRBJ2-5	.	15	TRBV4-1	.	TGCGCCAGCAGCCAAGAGGCCCCTGGAGGTGGGGCCCAGTACTTC	CASSQEAPGGGAQYF
TRBJ1-2	.	11	TRBV30	.	TGTGCCCGTACAGTAGCGGATGGCTACACCTTC	CARTVADGYTF
TRBJ2-2	.	16	TRBV7-7	.	TGTGCCAGCAGCTTAGAGGCGGGGATAGGCACCGGGGAGCTGTTTTTT	CASSLEAGIGTGELFF
TRBJ1-5	TRBD1	16	TRBV24-1	once	TGTGCCACCAGTGAGCCCGGGACAGGGGGTAATCAGCCCCAGCATTTT	CATSEPGTGGNQPQHF
TRBJ1-5	.	13	TRBV10-1	.	TGCGCCAGCAGTGGGGCAGGGGATCAGCCCCAGCATTTT	CASSGAGDQPQHF
TRBJ1-3	.	12	TRBV2	.	TGTGCCAGCAAGCGCTCTGGAAACACCATATATTTT	CASKRSGNTIYF
TRBJ2-3	.	17	TRBV5-1	.	TGCGCCAGCAGCTTGGAGCTCCTTGGGAGTAGGACAGATACGCAGTATTTT	CASSLELLGSRTDTQYF
TRBJ2-7	.	15	TRBV21-1	few	TGTGCCAGCAGCACCTCGACTAGCGTTTACTACGAGCAGTACTTC	CASSTSTSVYYEQYF
TRBJ1-1	TRBD1	12	TRBV7-9	.	TGTGCCAGCAGCTCCTTGACAGGGTCTGCTTTCTTT	CASSSLTGSAFF
TRBJ2-5	TRBD2	18	TRBV2	.	TGTGCCAGCAGTGAAAGTAGGACTAGCGGGAAAAGGAGAGAGACCCAGTACTTC	CASSESRTSGKRRETQYF
TRBJ1-1	.	14	TRBV5-1	.	TGCGCCAGCAGCTTGAGCAGGATGAACACTGAAGCTTTCTTT	CASSLSRMNTEAFF
TRBJ1-2	.	10	TRBV29-1	.	TGCAGCGTTACCGGGGGGGGCGACACCTTC	CSVTGGGDTF
TRBJ2-3	.	12	TRBV25-1	few	TGTGCCAGCAGTTCGGGAACAGATACGCAGTATTTT	CASSSGTDTQYF
TRBJ2-5	.	14	TRBV5-4	.	TGTGCCAGCAGCCAAAGCGGCGACGGGGAGACCCAGTACTTC	CASSQSGDGETQYF
TRBJ1-2	TRBD1	15	TRBV7-9	.	TGTGCCAGCAGCTCCCGACAGGGGGCTGACTATGGCTACACCTTC	CASSSRQGADYGYTF
TRBJ2-5	.	12	TRBV6-2/TRBV6-3	.	TGTGCCAGCAGTTACTCGCAGGGGCAAGTGTACTTC	CASSYSQGQVYF
TRBJ2-7	TRBD2	13	TRBV12-3/TRBV12-4	.	TGTGCCAGCAGTTCTAGGGGAGGGTACGAGCAGTACTTC	CASSSRGGYEQYF
TRBJ2-1	TRBD2	16	TRBV6-5	few	TGTGCCAGCAGTTACTCGACGCTAGCGGGATCGGTTGAGCAGTTCTTC	CASSYSTLAGSVEQFF
TRBJ1-2	TRBD1	14	TRBV11-3	.	TGTGCCAGCAGCTTGGGACAGGGAGATTCTGGCTACACCTTC	CASSLGQGDSGYTF
TRBJ1-4	.	14	TRBV29-1	.	TGCAGCGCCGGGGGTGGCGGGGCTAATGAAAAACTGTTTTTT	CSAGGGGANEKLFF
TRBJ1-2	.	15	TRBV25-1	.	TGTGCCAGCAGTGAAATCGGGGGGGCTAACTATGGCTACACCTTC	CASSEIGGANYGYTF
TRBJ1-2	TRBD1	14	TRBV4-2	.	TGTGCCAGCAGCCAAGATACAGGGGGCTTTGGCTACACCTTC	CASSQDTGGFGYTF
TRBJ2-2	.	13	TRBV19	.	TGTGCCAGCCACAAGTCGAACACCGGGGAGCTGTTTTTT	CASHKSNTGELFF
TRBJ1-2	TRBD1	17	TRBV7-9	few	TGTGCCAGCAGCGCTACCGGGACAGGGACTGTGGGCTATGGCTACACCTTC	CASSATGTGTVGYGYTF
TRBJ2-3	TRBD2	15	TRBV5-1	.	TGCGCCGGAGCGTCCGGACTAGCGACGACAGATACGCAGTATTTT	CAGASGLATTDTQYF
TRBJ1-3	.	16	TRBV4-3	once	TGCGCCAGCAGCCAAGACGGGGAGGGGAATGAAAACACCATATATTTT	CASSQDGEGNENTIYF
TRBJ2-3	TRBD2	15	TRBV3-1/TRBV3-2	.	TGTGCCAGCAGCCCCAGCGGGAGCAGCACAGATACGCAGTATTTT	CASSPSGSSTDTQYF
TRBJ2-3	.	14	TRBV9	.	TGTGCCAGCAACAGGGGGGGTAGCACAGATACGCAGTATTTT	CASNRGGSTDTQYF
TRBJ2-5	TRBD2	17	TRBV5-1	.	TGCGCCAGCAGCTTGGCGGGACTAGCGGGAGTTTGGGGGACCCAGTACTTC	CASSLAGLAGVWGTQYF
TRBJ1-5	TRBD1	14	TRBV6-5	.	TGTGCCAGCAGTCAGACAGGGCCCAATCAGCCCCAGCATTTT	CASSQTGPNQPQHF
TRBJ1-1	.	15	TRBV4-3	.	TGCGCCAGCAGCCAAGGCTACCCGGGGAACACTGAAGCTTTCTTT	CASSQGYPGNTEAFF
TRBJ1-4	.	17	TRBV24-1	.	TGTGCCACCAGTGATCTAGCGGAGCCCTGTTACAATGAAAAACTGTTTTTT	CATSDLAEPCYNEKLFF
TRBJ1-1	.	16	TRBV2	.	TGTGCCAGCAGTAAAAGGGGCGGGGAGATGAACACTGAAGCTTTCTTT	CASSKRGGEMNTEAFF
TRBJ2-7	TRBD1	14	TRBV6-5	.	TGTGCCAGCACCCGGGACAGGGTAACCTACGAGCAGTACTTC	CASTRDRVTYEQYF
TRBJ1-5	TRBD1	17	TRBV18	.	TGTGCCAGCTCAGACAGGGAGATGATCCGGGGCAATCAGCCCCAGCATTTT	CASSDREMIRGNQPQHF
TRBJ2-3	TRBD2	15	TRBV6-4	.	TGTGCCAGCAGTGCGGGACTAGGAGGCCCAGATACGCAGTATTTT	CASSAGLGGPDTQYF
TRBJ1-2	.	13	TRBV19	.	TGTGCCAGTAGTATAGGACAGATCTATGGCTACACCTTC	CASSIGQIYGYTF
TRBJ1-2	.	16	TRBV4-2	.	TGTGCCAGCAGCCAGAGTAGGGGGACGGTTAACTATGGCTACACCTTC	CASSQSRGTVNYGYTF
TRBJ2-3	.	15	TRBV7-9	.	TGTGCCAGCAGCCACACAGAGTTCCCCACAGATACGCAGTATTTT	CASSHTEFPTDTQYF
TRBJ1-2	.	13	TRBV27	.	TGTGCCAGCAGTTTACTCGGGGAGCGGGGCTACACCTTC	CASSLLGERGYTF